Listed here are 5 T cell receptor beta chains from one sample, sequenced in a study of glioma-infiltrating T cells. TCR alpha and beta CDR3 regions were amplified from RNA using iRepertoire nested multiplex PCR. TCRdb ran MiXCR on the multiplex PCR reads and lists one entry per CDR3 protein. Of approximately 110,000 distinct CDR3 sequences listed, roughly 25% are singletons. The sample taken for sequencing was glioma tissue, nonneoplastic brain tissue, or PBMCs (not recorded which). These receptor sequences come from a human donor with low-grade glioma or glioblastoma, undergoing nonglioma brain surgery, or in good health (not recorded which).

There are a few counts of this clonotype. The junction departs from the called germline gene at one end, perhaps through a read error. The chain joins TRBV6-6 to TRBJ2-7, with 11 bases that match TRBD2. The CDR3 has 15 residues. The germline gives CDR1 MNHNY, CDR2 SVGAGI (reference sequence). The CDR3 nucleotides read TGTACCAGCAGTTACGGGACTAGCGGTTACTACGAGCAGTACTTC. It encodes CTSSYGTSGYYEQYF.

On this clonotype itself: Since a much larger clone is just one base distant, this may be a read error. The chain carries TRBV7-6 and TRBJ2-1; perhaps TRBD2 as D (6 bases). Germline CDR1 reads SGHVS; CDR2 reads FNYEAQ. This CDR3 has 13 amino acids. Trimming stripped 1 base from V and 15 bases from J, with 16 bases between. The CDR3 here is CASSLVYSGEGFF. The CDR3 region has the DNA TGTGCCAGCAGCTTAGTTTACTCGGGAGAGGGGTTCTTC.

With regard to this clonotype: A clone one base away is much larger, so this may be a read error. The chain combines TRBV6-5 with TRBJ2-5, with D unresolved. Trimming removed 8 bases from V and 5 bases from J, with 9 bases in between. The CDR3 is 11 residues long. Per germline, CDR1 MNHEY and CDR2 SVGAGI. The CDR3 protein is CASGLMETQYF. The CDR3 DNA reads TGTGCCAGCGGTTTGATGGAGACCCAGTACTTC.

CDR3 DNA: TGTGCCAGCAGCCCCCGGGAGACCACAGATACGCAGTATTTT. This encodes CASSPRETTDTQYF. The V gene is TRBV5-5, the J gene TRBJ2-3; D is perhaps TRBD2 (6 bases). The V gene's germline CDR1 is SGHKS and CDR2 YYEKEE (reference sequence). The germline V and J ends were trimmed by 4 bases and 2 bases, with 11 bases remaining between them. The CDR3 sequence is 14 residues long.

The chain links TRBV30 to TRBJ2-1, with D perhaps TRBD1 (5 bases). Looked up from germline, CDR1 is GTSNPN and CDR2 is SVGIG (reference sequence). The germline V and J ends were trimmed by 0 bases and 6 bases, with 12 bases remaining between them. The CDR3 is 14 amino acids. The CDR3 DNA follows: TGTGCCTGGAGTGTACCCTCAGGGTTCAATGAGCAGTTCTTC. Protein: CAWSVPSGFNEQFF.